The 17 T cell receptor beta chains below were found in one sample sequenced in a study of blood T cell repertoires in COVID-19. This table comes from immunoSEQ multiplex PCR, and its TCRdb copy is limited to in-frame clones, with some not included. The sample contains under 350,000 clones, over 85% of which appear only once. Source material: peripheral blood. The receptor source for this set is a woman between 25 and 40 years old with COVID-19, enrolled during active disease.

This rearrangement joins TRBV6-5 to TRBJ1-1, with 7 positions matching TRBD1. The CDR3 has 16 residues. Germline values: CDR1 MNHEY, CDR2 SVGAGI. Unmatched junction bases numbered 6, after V lost 2 bases and J lost 0 bases. The CDR3 sequence is CASSYDWDRMNTEAFF. For the CDR3, the DNA is TGTGCCAGCAGTTACGATTGGGACAGAATGAACACTGAAGCTTTCTTT.

The CDR3 DNA is TGTGCCAGTACCCCGACAGGGGGGTACACTGAAGCTTTCTTT. It codes for CASTPTGGYTEAFF. The chain combines TRBV19 with TRBJ1-1, with 9 positions matching TRBD1. Germline CDR1 LNHDA, CDR2 SQIVND (reference sequence). This CDR3 has 14 residues. The trim removed 7 bases at V and 3 bases at J, leaving 6 bases unmatched.

The chain has TRBV9 and TRBJ2-5; 7 bases align to TRBD2. V gave up 7 bases and J gave up 1 base; unmatched junction bases: 16. Germline V gene sequence: CDR1 SGDLS, CDR2 YYNGEE. The CDR3 contains 17 residues. The CDR3 DNA sequence: TGTGCCAGCTCGCCCCAGCGGGGACCTATTAGCCAAGAGACCCAGTACTTC. Translating gives CASSPQRGPISQETQYF.

The J gene is TRBJ2-2, the V gene TRBV24-1; possibly TRBD1 for D (6 bases). This CDR3 has 15 residues. CDR1 and CDR2 (germline): KGHDR, SFDVKD. The V and J ends lost 3 bases and 5 bases respectively, with 12 bases between them. CDR3 DNA: TGTGCCACCAGTGATCGCCACAGGGATACCGGGGAGCTGTTTTTT. This codes for CATSDRHRDTGELFF.

The chain combines TRBV5-1 with TRBJ1-4, with TRBD1 as a possible D gene (6 bases). CDR1 and CDR2 from the germline V gene are SGHRS and YFSETQ. V was shortened by 5 bases and J by 1 base, with 15 bases between the two germline ends. CDR3 size: 16 residues. In nucleotides, the CDR3 is TGCGCCAGCAGAACGGGGGGCGTGGGAACTAATGAAAAACTGTTTTTT. Translation: CASRTGGVGTNEKLFF. Full variable domain (outside the CDR3, taken from reference TRBV5-1 and TRBJ1-4): KAGVTQTPRYLIKTRGQQVTLSCSPISGHRSVSWYQQTPGQGLQFLFEYFSETQRNKGNFPGRFSGRQFSNSRSEMNVSTLELGDSALYLCASRTGGVGTNEKLFFGSGTQLSVL.

The V call is TRBV7-3, the J call TRBJ1-2, with a tentative D call TRBD1 (6 bases). V lost 5 bases and J 0 bases, leaving 13 bases between the germline ends. Germline CDR1 SGHTA, CDR2 FQGTGA. The CDR3 is 15 amino acids. The CDR3 protein is CASSLLGGANYGYTF. CDR3 coding DNA: TGTGCCAGCAGCCTCTTAGGGGGGGCTAACTATGGCTACACCTTC.

The chain is built from TRBV2 and TRBJ2-7, with D unresolved. Per the germline V gene, CDR1 is SNHLY and CDR2 is FYNNEI. The length of the CDR3 is 12 residues. The V end was cut by 7 bases, the J end by 0 bases, with 7 bases between. The CDR3 spells CASTISSYEQYF. CDR3 bases: TGTGCCAGCACCATCAGCTCCTACGAGCAGTACTTC.

V usage is TRBV4-1 and J usage is TRBJ1-5; unclear D gene. CDR3 size: 14 residues. With 4 bases removed from V and 3 bases from J, the gap between germline ends came to 10 bases. In germline, CDR1 is MGHRA, CDR2 YSYEKL. CDR3 sequence reads: CASSRPGINQPQHF. In nucleotides, the CDR3 is TGCGCCAGCAGCCGCCCAGGTATCAATCAGCCCCAGCATTTT.

The gene calls are TRBV6-4 and TRBJ1-1; D uncertain. V dropped 4 bases and J dropped 4 bases, with 10 bases sitting between them. There are 13 residues in the CDR3. In germline, CDR1 is MRHNA, CDR2 SNTAGT. Here the CDR3 reads CASSGNRGTEAFF. Written as DNA, the CDR3 is TGTGCCAGCAGTGGCAACCGGGGCACTGAAGCTTTCTTT.

The V gene is TRBV19, the J gene TRBJ2-3; D is unclear. Trimming removed 6 bases at V and 4 bases at J, with 8 bases between. Germline V gives CDR1 LNHDA, CDR2 SQIVND (reference sequence). The CDR3 covers 12 residues. The DNA of the CDR3 is TGTGCCAGTAGCCCCGGAGCAGATACGCAGTATTTT. It yields the protein CASSPGADTQYF.

The rearrangement joins TRBV6-1 to TRBJ2-1; the D gene is possibly TRBD2 (7 bases). CDR3 length: 16 residues. The germline V and J ends were trimmed by 4 bases and 6 bases, with 19 bases remaining between them. Germline loops: CDR1 MNHNS, CDR2 SASEGT. The CDR3 region is CASSVIRGGLLNEQFF. CDR3 nucleotides: TGTGCCAGCAGTGTAATAAGGGGGGGGCTCCTCAATGAGCAGTTCTTC.

This chain uses TRBV30 with TRBJ2-2; no clear D gene. The CDR3 consists of 13 residues. Germline lookup yields CDR1 GTSNPN and CDR2 SVGIG (reference sequence). The V gene lost 3 bases and the J gene lost 8 bases, with 13 bases spanning the gap. The CDR3 sequence is CAWREQPVGELFF. CDR3 nucleotide sequence: TGTGCCTGGAGGGAACAGCCCGTAGGGGAGCTGTTTTTT.

J is TRBJ1-2 and V is TRBV19; D remains unclear. Trimming stripped 7 bases from V and 4 bases from J, with 10 bases between. This CDR3 contains 12 residues. Germline CDR1 and CDR2: LNHDA and SQIVND (reference sequence). The CDR3 region has the DNA TGTGCCAGTACGGTCGGTGTCTATGGCTACACCTTC. The encoded protein is CASTVGVYGYTF.

The J gene is TRBJ1-1, the V gene TRBV7-9; tentatively, D is TRBD1 (6 bases). Trimming stripped 3 bases from V and 0 bases from J, with 14 bases between. The germline gives CDR1 SEHNR, CDR2 FQNEAQ (reference sequence). The CDR3 has 16 amino acids. The CDR3 bases are TGTGCCAGCAGCTTCTCCGGTACAGGGATGAACACTGAAGCTTTCTTT. This translates into CASSFSGTGMNTEAFF.

The rearrangement links TRBV5-1 to TRBJ2-5; 13 bases match TRBD2. CDR1 SGHRS and CDR2 YFSETQ come from the germline V gene. The V gene end was trimmed by 7 bases and the J gene end by 5 bases; junction bases not matched to a gene: 11. The CDR3 is 16 residues long. The CDR3 sequence is CASAIGLAGAGETQYF. CDR3 DNA: TGCGCCAGCGCGATTGGACTAGCGGGGGCCGGGGAGACCCAGTACTTC.

This clone was detected once. This chain uses TRBV27 with TRBJ2-1; D gene ambiguous. Per the germline V gene, CDR1 is MNHEY and CDR2 is SMNVEV (reference sequence). There are 15 residues in the CDR3. Trimming stripped 3 bases from V and 0 bases from J, with 9 bases between. The CDR3 bases are TGTGCCAGCAGTTTCCGGGTATTCTCCTACAATGAGCAGTTCTTC. Translated, it gives CASSFRVFSYNEQFF.

The genes are TRBV9 and TRBJ2-2; 12 positions agree with TRBD2. CDR1 and CDR2 (germline): SGDLS, YYNGEE. CDR3 size: 16 residues. The V gene end was trimmed by 4 bases and the J gene end by 1 base; junction bases not matched to a gene: 2. CDR3 coding DNA: TGTGCCAGCAGCCCGGGACTAGCGGGGAACACCGGGGAGCTGTTTTTT. Translation: CASSPGLAGNTGELFF.